This entry lists 17 T cell receptor beta chains sequenced from one sample in a study of T cells expressing NK-cell markers (dated by TCRdb to 2019 to 2021). The library was prepared using 5' RACE. Sequencing was performed on an Illumina HiSeq 2000. Through TCRdb reprocessing, the reads give one entry per CDR3 protein sequence; DNA is omitted. This sample's table carries roughly 350,000 distinct CDR3 sequences. The leading ten clones occupy about 5.2% of the sample. Sequencing was performed on blood T cells: a sorted CD56 or NKG2C T cell subset, CD4+ or CD8+ T cells, or bulk PBMC T cells (not recorded which). These receptors were taken from a man between 18 and 69 years old in good health.

The rearrangement uses TRBV5-6 and TRBJ1-4; TCRdb proposes TRBD1, but this gene call is untestable without DNA. Germline CDR1 and CDR2: SGHDT and YYEEEE. This CDR3 region has 14 residues. CDR3: CASSPRGANEKLFF.

V is TRBV11-2 and J is TRBJ1-1; the D gene TCRdb calls, TRBD1, cannot be checked with no DNA. The CDR3 loop spans 15 amino acids. Germline V CDR1 and CDR2: SGHAT, FQNNGV. The chain's CDR3 is CASRSRGQGNTEAFF.

This chain uses TRBV28 with TRBJ1-5; TCRdb picks TRBD1, but there is no DNA to check that call. CDR3 length: 16 amino acids. Germline V gene sequence: CDR1 MDHEN, CDR2 SYDVKM. CDR3 residues: CASSLGGFFGNQPQHF.

The gene calls are TRBV5-1 and TRBJ2-4; TCRdb outputs TRBD2, but without DNA this stays unchecked. Germline V gene data show CDR1 as SGHRS and CDR2 as YFSETQ. The CDR3 spans 16 residues. The CDR3: CASSLRTGGVENIQYF.

This rearrangement joins TRBV9 to TRBJ1-5; TCRdb lists TRBD1, though no DNA is available to test this call. CDR1 and CDR2 from the germline V gene are SGDLS and YYNGEE. This CDR3 comprises 14 residues. CDR3 sequence: CASSGQGWGQPQHF. Drawing the rest from reference TRBV9 and TRBJ1-5, the complete variable domain is DSGVTQTPKHLITATGQRVTLRCSPRSGDLSVYWYQQSLDQGLQFLIQYYNGEERAKGNILERFSAQQFPDLHSELNLSSLELGDSALYFCASSGQGWGQPQHFGDGTRLSIL.

V is TRBV20-1 and J is TRBJ1-1. Germline values: CDR1 DFQATT, CDR2 SNEGSKA (reference sequence). This CDR3 spans 13 amino acids. The CDR3 protein is CSASNWGATEAFF.

The chain joins TRBV11-2 to TRBJ2-2; the TRBD2 assignment by TCRdb is unverifiable without DNA. This CDR3 has 15 amino acids. Germline values: CDR1 SGHAT, CDR2 FQNNGV. The CDR3 is CASSFSGGLVGELFF.

The chain uses TRBV19 and TRBJ2-3. The CDR3 has 15 residues. Germline CDR1 is LNHDA and CDR2 is SQIVND (reference sequence). The CDR3 sequence is CASSRIYGSTDTQYF.

This rearrangement joins TRBV5-6 to TRBJ2-6; no DNA is available, so the TRBD1 call from TCRdb remains unchecked. Germline loops: CDR1 SGHDT, CDR2 YYEEEE. This CDR3 region has 17 residues. The CDR3 sequence: CASSLVGVYTGANVLTF.

This chain uses TRBV14 with TRBJ1-3; as DNA is missing, the TRBD1 call by TCRdb cannot be tested. The CDR3 covers 15 residues. Germline V gives CDR1 SGHDN, CDR2 FVKESK. The CDR3 reads CASSQVQGAANTIYF.

The chain joins TRBV11-2 to TRBJ2-2; without DNA, the TCRdb call of TRBD2 cannot be checked. Germline CDR1 reads SGHAT; CDR2 reads FQNNGV. The CDR3 totals 14 residues. CDR3 loop: CASSRLLAAGELFF.

The chain employs TRBV3-1 and TRBJ2-5; TCRdb proposes TRBD2, but this gene call is untestable without DNA. Germline lookup yields CDR1 LGHDT and CDR2 YNNKEL (reference sequence). The CDR3 consists of 16 residues. The CDR3: CASSQDSIAGQETQYF.

This chain uses TRBV12-3 or TRBV12-4 with TRBJ2-1; TCRdb calls TRBD1, which cannot be checked without DNA. The CDR3 extends over 17 amino acids. CDR3 residues: CASSFTAVGRGVHEQFF.

V and J are TRBV15 and TRBJ2-1; TCRdb lists TRBD2, though no DNA is available to test this call. Germline CDR1 is LNHNV and CDR2 is YYDKDF (reference sequence). This CDR3 has 16 residues. The CDR3 loop is CATSRGGLAGGNEQFF.

The CDR3 is CASSAAGTGGETQYF. The chain has TRBV28 and TRBJ2-5; TCRdb proposes TRBD1, but this gene call is untestable without DNA. Germline values: CDR1 MDHEN, CDR2 SYDVKM. The CDR3 loop spans 15 amino acids. Together with reference TRBV28 and TRBJ2-5, the CDR3 gives the full variable domain: DVKVTQSSRYLVKRTGEKVFLECVQDMDHENMFWYRQDPGLGLRLIYFSYDVKMKEKGDIPEGYSVSREKKERFSLILESASTNQTSMYLCASSAAGTGGETQYFGPGTRLLVL.

The chain couples TRBV27 to TRBJ2-7; TCRdb's D gene call, TRBD2, goes unchecked for lack of DNA. CDR1 and CDR2 (germline): MNHEY, SMNVEV (reference sequence). This CDR3 spans 14 amino acids. The CDR3 reads CASSLGGGVHEQYF.

The rearrangement joins TRBV16 to TRBJ1-1. Germline CDR1 KGHSY, CDR2 FQNENV. The CDR3 sequence is 12 residues long. The CDR3 is CASSQSSTEAFF.